Included here is one T cell receptor beta chain sequence, with context. MiXCR, run by TCRdb on the 5' RACE reads, gives a single entry per CDR3 protein. The table records more than 85,000 distinct CDR3 sequences, around 17% of them present only once. This entry is derived from a study of T cells of healthy individuals. The sequence derives from a human donor in good health.

The CDR3 coding sequence is TGTGCCAGCACTACTGGGAGCCCCCCGGGGGACTATGGCTACACCTTC. It encodes CASTTGSPPGDYGYTF. This chain uses TRBV7-3 with TRBJ1-2, with a weak D call TRBD1 (5 bases). This CDR3 is 16 amino acids long. The germline CDR1 and CDR2 sequences are SGHTA and FQGTGA. The V end lost 7 bases, the J end lost 3 bases, and 21 bases lay between the germline ends.